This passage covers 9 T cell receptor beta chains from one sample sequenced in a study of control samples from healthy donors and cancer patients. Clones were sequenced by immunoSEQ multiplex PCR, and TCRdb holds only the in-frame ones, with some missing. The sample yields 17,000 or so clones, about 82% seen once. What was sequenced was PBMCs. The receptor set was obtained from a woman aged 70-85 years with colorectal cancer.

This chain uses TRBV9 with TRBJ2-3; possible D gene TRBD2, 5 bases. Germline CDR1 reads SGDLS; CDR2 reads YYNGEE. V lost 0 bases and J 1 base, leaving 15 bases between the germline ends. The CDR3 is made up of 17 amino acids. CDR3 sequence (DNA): TGTGCCAGCAGCGTAGCTGTGCTAGCCGGCGGCACAGATACGCAGTATTTT. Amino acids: CASSVAVLAGGTDTQYF.

CDR3: CASSIPGPTTEAFF. The CDR3 DNA sequence: TGTGCCAGTAGTATTCCGGGGCCGACCACTGAAGCTTTCTTT. This chain uses TRBV19 with TRBJ1-1; D perhaps matches TRBD1 (5 bases). The germline V gene has CDR1 LNHDA and CDR2 SQIVND (reference sequence). The germline V and J ends were trimmed by 3 bases and 4 bases, with 12 bases remaining between them. This CDR3 contains 14 residues.

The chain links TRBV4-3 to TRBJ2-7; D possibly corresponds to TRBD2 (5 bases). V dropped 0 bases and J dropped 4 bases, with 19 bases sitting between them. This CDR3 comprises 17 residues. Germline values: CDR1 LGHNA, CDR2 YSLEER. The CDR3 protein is CASSQDRVSLGGYEQYF. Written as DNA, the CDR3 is TGCGCCAGCAGCCAAGATCGGGTGAGTCTAGGAGGTTACGAGCAGTACTTC.

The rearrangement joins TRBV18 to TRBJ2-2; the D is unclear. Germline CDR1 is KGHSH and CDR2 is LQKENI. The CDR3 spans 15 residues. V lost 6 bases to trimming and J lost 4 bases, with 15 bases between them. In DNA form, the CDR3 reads TGTGCCAGCTCCCCGATCCACGAAGGCACCGGGGAGCTGTTTTTT. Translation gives CASSPIHEGTGELFF.

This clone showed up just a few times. CDR3 sequence: CASSLVQGQYF. CDR3 DNA sequence: TGTGCCAGCAGCTTAGTACAGGGCCAGTACTTC. The chain couples TRBV11-2 to TRBJ2-5, with a possible D match to TRBD1 (6 bases). The CDR3 has 11 amino acids. V was clipped by 1 base and J by 10 bases, with 7 bases between them. The germline V gene encodes CDR1 SGHAT and CDR2 FQNNGV.

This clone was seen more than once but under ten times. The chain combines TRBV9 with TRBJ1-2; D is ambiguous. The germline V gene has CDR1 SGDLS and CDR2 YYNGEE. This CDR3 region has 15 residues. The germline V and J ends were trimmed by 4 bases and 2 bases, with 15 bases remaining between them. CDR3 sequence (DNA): TGTGCCAGCAGCCTCCGAAGTGTCAGCAACTATGGCTACACCTTC. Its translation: CASSLRSVSNYGYTF.

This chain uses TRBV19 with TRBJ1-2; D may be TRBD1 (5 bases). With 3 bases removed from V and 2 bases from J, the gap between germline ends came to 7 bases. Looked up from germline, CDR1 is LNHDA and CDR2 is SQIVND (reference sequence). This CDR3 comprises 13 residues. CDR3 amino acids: CASSMRGNYGYTF. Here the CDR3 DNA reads TGTGCCAGTAGTATGAGGGGCAACTATGGCTACACCTTC. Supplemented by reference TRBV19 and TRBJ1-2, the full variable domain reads DGGITQSPKYLFRKEGQNVTLSCEQNLNHDAMYWYRQDPGQGLRLIYYSQIVNDFQKGDIAEGYSVSREKKESFPLTVTSAQKNPTAFYLCASSMRGNYGYTFGSGTRLTVV.

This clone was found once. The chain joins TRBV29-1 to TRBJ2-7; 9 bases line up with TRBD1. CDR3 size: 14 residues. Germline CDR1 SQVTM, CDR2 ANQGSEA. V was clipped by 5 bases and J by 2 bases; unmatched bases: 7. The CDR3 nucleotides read TGCAGCGTTTTAAGACAGGGGGGGCCCTACGAGCAGTACTTC. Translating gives CSVLRQGGPYEQYF.

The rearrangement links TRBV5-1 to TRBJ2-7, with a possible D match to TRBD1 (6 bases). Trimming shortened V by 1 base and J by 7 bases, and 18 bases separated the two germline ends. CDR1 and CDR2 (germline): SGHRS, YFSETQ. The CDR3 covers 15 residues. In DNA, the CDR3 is TGCGCCAGCAGCTTGCAAACTACAGGGCGCGGGGAGCAGTACTTC. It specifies CASSLQTTGRGEQYF. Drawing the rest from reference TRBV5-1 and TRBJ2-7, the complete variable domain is KAGVTQTPRYLIKTRGQQVTLSCSPISGHRSVSWYQQTPGQGLQFLFEYFSETQRNKGNFPGRFSGRQFSNSRSEMNVSTLELGDSALYLCASSLQTTGRGEQYFGPGTRLTVT.